This TCR beta chain was recovered during a study of blood T cells in healthy people across ages. The CDR3 consists of 13 residues. CDR1 is DFQATT, CDR2 SNEGSKA, per germline (reference sequence). About this clonotype itself: The junction and the germline gene differ at one end; a read error may be behind it.

It was with a sample-barcoded 5' primer and a J-beta primer mix that a second PCR of roughly 7 to 12 cycles was run. TCRdb reprocessed the 5' RACE reads via MiXCR and lists one record per CDR3 protein. The sample yields around 1,100,000 distinct CDR3 sequences, about two fifths seen once. The sequence was obtained from a man aged 18 to 30 in good health. Sequencing used blood. The chain has TRBV20-1 and TRBJ1-2; possible D gene TRBD1, 5 bases. As DNA, the CDR3 is TGCAGTACTAGAGACAGCAGAAACTATGGCTACACCTTC. This codes for CSTRDSRNYGYTF.